The next 12 T cell receptor beta chains were all read from a single sample in a study of identical twins. TCRdb ran MiXCR on the 5' RACE reads and lists one entry per CDR3 protein. The sample shows a few hundred thousand distinct CDR3 sequences, around 8.8% of them seen only once. The same sample was also studied in work on yellow fever vaccine responses in identical twins.

The specimen was CD8+ T cells sorted from blood. Receptors were obtained from a woman between 18 and 30 years old in good health.

This clonotype was seen ten or more times. V gene TRBV7-9 combines with J gene TRBJ2-5; possible D gene TRBD1, 5 bases. From germline, CDR1 is SEHNR and CDR2 FQNEAQ (reference sequence). V lost 5 bases and J lost 0, with 10 bases in between. CDR3 length equals 14 residues. CDR3 in amino acids: CASSHDRYQETQYF. The CDR3 DNA sequence: TGTGCCAGCAGCCATGACAGATACCAAGAGACCCAGTACTTC.

At least ten counts were recorded for this clonotype. This chain connects TRBV27 to TRBJ2-1; D not certain. V lost 1 base and J lost 4, with 11 bases in between. This CDR3 has 15 residues. Per the germline V gene, CDR1 is MNHEY and CDR2 is SMNVEV (reference sequence). CDR3 in amino acids: CASSLLMASYNEQFF. The DNA of the CDR3 is TGTGCCAGCAGTTTATTAATGGCCTCGTACAATGAGCAGTTCTTC.

The rearrangement links TRBV11-2 to TRBJ2-5; D gene ambiguous. V lost 5 bases, J lost 3 bases, and 13 bases lay in between. The CDR3 is 14 amino acids. Germline loops: CDR1 SGHAT, CDR2 FQNNGV. CDR3 bases: TGTGCCAGCAGCACCGTGACCCTAGAAGAGACCCAGTACTTC. Its translation is CASSTVTLEETQYF.

This clonotype showed up many times. The chain recombines TRBV12-3 or TRBV12-4 with TRBJ1-1; D not resolved. V lost 3 bases to trimming and J lost 0 bases, with 8 bases between them. CDR3 size: 14 residues. Written as DNA, the CDR3 is TGTGCCAGCAGTTTCAGCGAGATGAACACTGAAGCTTTCTTT. Protein sequence: CASSFSEMNTEAFF.

This clonotype was counted at least ten times. This chain joins TRBV12-3 or TRBV12-4 and TRBJ2-7, with 7 bases that match TRBD1. The J segment lost 3 bases and the V segment lost 8 bases, leaving 7 bases of the junction unmatched. This CDR3 region has 13 residues. The CDR3 sequence is CASLDRVNYEQYF. In DNA form, the CDR3 reads TGTGCCAGCCTAGACAGGGTAAACTACGAGCAGTACTTC.

The chain employs TRBV24-1 and TRBJ1-1, with TRBD1 matching 7 bases. The V segment lost 6 bases and the J segment 0 bases; nucleotides outside the gene matches: 9. Germline lookup yields CDR1 KGHDR and CDR2 SFDVKD. This CDR3 spans 16 amino acids. CDR3 in DNA: TGTGCCACCAGTACAACAGGGGATGGGCTGAACACTGAAGCTTTCTTT. This sequence encodes CATSTTGDGLNTEAFF.

This clonotype was counted only a few times. The V call is TRBV11-2, the J call TRBJ2-3; 9 nucleotides agree with TRBD1. Germline CDR1 is SGHAT and CDR2 is FQNNGV. Losses at the gene ends were 4 bases for V and 7 bases for J; bases not matched to a gene: 12. The CDR3 spans 16 residues. CDR3 bases: TGTGCCAGCAGCTCCGAGGGATCGGGGACAGGGAATACGCAGTATTTT. It is translated as CASSSEGSGTGNTQYF.

This clonotype came up a few times. The chain employs TRBV7-8 and TRBJ1-1; tentative D call: TRBD1 (6 bases). The CDR3 is 16 amino acids. V was cut by 2 bases and J by 4 bases, with 17 bases left in between. Germline CDR1 SGHVS, CDR2 FQNEAQ. The CDR3 region is CASSLRIRGGGTEAFF. CDR3 bases: TGTGCCAGCAGCTTACGGATTAGAGGGGGAGGCACTGAAGCTTTCTTT.

The CDR3 DNA reads as TGTGCCAGCACAAGGGGCAGGGTTGACGACGAGCAGTACTTC. This codes for CASTRGRVDDEQYF. The chain recombines TRBV7-2 with TRBJ2-7; perhaps TRBD1 as D (5 bases). V was trimmed by 7 bases and J by 5 bases, leaving 18 bases between them. Germline V CDR1 and CDR2: SGHTA, FQGNSA. The CDR3 totals 14 residues. Based on the CDR3 plus reference TRBV7-2 and TRBJ2-7, the full variable domain is GAGVSQSPSNKVTEKGKDVELRCDPISGHTALYWYRQSLGQGLEFLIYFQGNSAPDKSGLPSDRFSAERTGGSVSTLTIQRTQQEDSAVYLCASTRGRVDDEQYFGPGTRLTVT.

The chain employs TRBV27 and TRBJ2-3; D is unclear. The germline V gene encodes CDR1 MNHEY and CDR2 SMNVEV (reference sequence). Trimming pared 7 bases from V and 0 bases from J, leaving 8 bases between. The CDR3 sequence is 13 residues long. The CDR3 loop is CASTVASTDTQYF. DNA of the CDR3: TGTGCCAGCACAGTCGCTAGCACAGATACGCAGTATTTT.

This clonotype appeared a few times. The rearrangement uses TRBV19 and TRBJ2-2; D ambiguous. V lost 6 bases and J 6 bases, leaving 8 bases between the germline ends. The CDR3 sequence is 12 residues long. Germline CDR1 reads LNHDA; CDR2 reads SQIVND (reference sequence). The CDR3 DNA follows: TGTGCCAGTAGCAATTTCGCCGGGGAGCTGTTTTTT. The encoded protein is CASSNFAGELFF.

This clonotype has only a few counts. The chain has TRBV11-3 and TRBJ2-7; D may be TRBD1 or TRBD2 (5 bases each). Trimming took 1 base from V and 0 from J, leaving 13 bases between them. The CDR3 sequence is 16 residues long. Germline CDR1 reads SGHNT; CDR2 reads YENEEA. CDR3 DNA sequence: TGTGCCAGCAGCTTAGGTCCCGGGACCGCCTCCTACGAGCAGTACTTC. As protein: CASSLGPGTASYEQYF.